This T cell receptor (beta chain) was sequenced in a study of blood T cells in healthy people across ages (dated by TCRdb to the mid-2010s). Broadly, across the study: In model experiments, template switching captured roughly one uniquely barcoded TCR beta cDNA molecule for every two T cells. Donors were grouped into four age groups: young (average approximately 16 years), middle-aged (less than 40), aged (62) and long-lived (about 82). The study analyzed two additional independent replicas of 1 million unique cDNA reads from the same blood draw for two donors, one aged 18 to 30 and one aged 80 or older. Age-related changes in TCR beta repertoire diversity were measured in the study by deep sequencing normalized with unique cDNA molecular identifiers. To avoid experimental bias, donors of different ages were distributed randomly across sequencing lanes.

This clonotype occurred a few times. Its recognized antigen is unknown. One end of the junction varies from germline; a read error may be responsible. Systemically healthy Caucasian individuals from Russia, some 40 in total and aged roughly 6 to 95 years, were included as donors. Around 10 milliliters of peripheral blood were collected from each donor into EDTA-treated Vacutainer tubes. Ficoll-Paque density-gradient centrifugation was used to isolate PBMCs, with at least 6.5 million per sample. Trizol reagent was used to extract total RNA from PBMCs, with at least 5 micrograms per sample. Naive CD45RAhigh/CD27high T cell percentages were measured by flow cytometry on a PBMC aliquot from every donor. CDR1 and CDR2 are drawn from the germline V gene: SGHRS, YFSETQ. Counted from cysteine to phenylalanine, this CDR3 has 13 amino acids. The retained sequence is limited to the CDR3, 39 bases, with the frame set at the first base.

The research as a whole found: Observed TCR beta diversity per million T cells fell roughly linearly with age, and a significant reduction was already apparent by age around 44. Compared with the aged group, more naive CD4+ T cells, fewer expanded clones and increased TCR diversity were shown by the long-lived group, suggesting age selection. Donor CMV infection status was unknown, potentially confounding age-related changes in expanded clonotypes. Total diversity estimates from one million sequenced T cells were considered lower bounds and underestimates. There was a strong correlation between observed TCR beta diversity and the percentage of naive T cells measured by flow cytometry. Since profiling was done on bulk unsorted PBMCs, naive and antigen-experienced compartments could not be conclusively compared.

Receptor amplification or capture employed 5' RACE. This sample was sequenced with an Illumina HiSeq 2500. A second PCR of about 7 to 12 cycles was run with a J-beta primer mix and a sample-barcoded 5' primer. A unique molecular identifier was introduced onto each TCR beta cDNA molecule by a template-switch 5' adaptor carrying 12 random nucleotides. Each sample yielded at least 3 million CDR3-containing paired-end reads. First-strand cDNA synthesis was performed from all RNA using the Mint cDNA synthesis kit, with priming by a TRBC-specific oligonucleotide. Following uracil-DNA glycosylase treatment, all cDNA underwent a first 18-cycle PCR with the universal primers M1SS and BC2_uni_R. From the authors' description of their analysis: For normalization, 1 million high-quality reads, each with a distinct molecular identifier, were randomly selected from each sample. Instead of being binned into consensus sequences, reads with shared molecular identifiers were discarded. CDR3 identification, clonotype clustering and error correction used MiTCR with a Q25 quality threshold and the strictest error-elimination algorithm. A nonparametric unseen species model with Euler transformation was used to estimate lower-bound total TCR beta diversity. TCRdb passed the public sequencing reads through fastp at Q25 and MiXCR, retaining productive beta sequences. Rows matching on CDR3 protein sequence are summarized as one entry with the most common DNA and genes. The V and J calls shown here were made by TCRdb, not taken from the authors' results. The sample has about 780,000 distinct CDR3 sequences on record, roughly 46% of them singletons. Roughly 18% of the sample comes from the top ten.

Sequenced input: blood. This receptor was taken from a man older than 75 in good health. This chain is built from TRBV5-1 and TRBJ1-6; 6 matching bases give a weak D call of TRBD1. The DNA reads TGCGCCAGCACCACAGGGAGTGGATCGCCCCCCCACTTT. Translated, this is CASTTGSGSPPHF.